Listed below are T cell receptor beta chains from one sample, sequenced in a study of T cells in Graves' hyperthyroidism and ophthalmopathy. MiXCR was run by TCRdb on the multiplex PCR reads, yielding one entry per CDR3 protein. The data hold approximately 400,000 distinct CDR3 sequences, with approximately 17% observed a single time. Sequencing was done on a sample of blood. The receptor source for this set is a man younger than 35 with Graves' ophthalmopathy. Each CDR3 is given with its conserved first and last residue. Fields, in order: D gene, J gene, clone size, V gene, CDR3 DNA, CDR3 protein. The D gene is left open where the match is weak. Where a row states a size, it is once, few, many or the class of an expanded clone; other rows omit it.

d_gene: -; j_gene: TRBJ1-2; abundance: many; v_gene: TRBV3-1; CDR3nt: TGTGCCAGCAGCCCCGATGGAGCGAACTATGGCTACACCTTC; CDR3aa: CASSPDGANYGYTF
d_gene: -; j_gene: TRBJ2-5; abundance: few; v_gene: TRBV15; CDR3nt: TGTGCCACCAAGGGGGGGCAAGAGACCCAGTACTTC; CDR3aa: CATKGGQETQYF
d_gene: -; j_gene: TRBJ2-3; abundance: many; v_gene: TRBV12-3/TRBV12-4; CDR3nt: TGTGCCAGCAGGAACACAGATACGCAGTATTTT; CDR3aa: CASRNTDTQYF
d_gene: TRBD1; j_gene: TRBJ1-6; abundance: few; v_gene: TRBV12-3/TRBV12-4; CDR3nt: TGTGCCAGCAGACCCCCTTCTTTACAGGGGAACTCACCCCTCCACTTT; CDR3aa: CASRPPSLQGNSPLHF
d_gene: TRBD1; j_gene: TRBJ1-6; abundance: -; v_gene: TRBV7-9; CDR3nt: TGTGCCAGCAGCCGCGGAGGGGACAGCTTTCAAGGTCTCCACTTT; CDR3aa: CASSRGGDSFQGLHF
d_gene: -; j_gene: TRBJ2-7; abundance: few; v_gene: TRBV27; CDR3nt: TGTGCCTCGAGGGCAGGGGCTGGCTACGAGCAGTACTTC; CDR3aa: CASRAGAGYEQYF
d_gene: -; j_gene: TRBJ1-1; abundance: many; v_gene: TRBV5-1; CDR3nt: TGCGCCAGCAGTTACCGGGACCCCGACGCTGAAGCTTTCTTT; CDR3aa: CASSYRDPDAEAFF
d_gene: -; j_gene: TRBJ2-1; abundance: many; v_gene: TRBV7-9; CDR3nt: TGTGCCAGCAGCCGAGGGGGAGGCAATGAGCAGTTCTTC; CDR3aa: CASSRGGGNEQFF
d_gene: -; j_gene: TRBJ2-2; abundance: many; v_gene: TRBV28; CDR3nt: TGTGCCAGCAGTTTAACGCAAGCCGGGGAGCTGTTTTTT; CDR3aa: CASSLTQAGELFF
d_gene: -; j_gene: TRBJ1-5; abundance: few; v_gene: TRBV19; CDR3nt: TGTGCCAGTAGGCTGCTCGACCAGCCCCAGCATTTT; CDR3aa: CASRLLDQPQHF
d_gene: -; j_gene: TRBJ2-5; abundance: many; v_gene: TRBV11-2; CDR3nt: TGTGCCAGCAGCTTCGGGCTCGTACGCCGGAGGCAAGAGACCCAGTACTTC; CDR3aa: CASSFGLVRRRQETQYF
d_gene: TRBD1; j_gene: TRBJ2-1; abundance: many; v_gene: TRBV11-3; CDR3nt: TGTGCCAGCAGCTCAACCCCGGACAGGGGGCTTAATGAGCAGTTCTTC; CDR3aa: CASSSTPDRGLNEQFF
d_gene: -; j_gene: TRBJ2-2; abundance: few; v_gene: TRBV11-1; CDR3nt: TGTGCCAGTGCGAATCCCACCGGGGAGCTGTTTTTT; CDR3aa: CASANPTGELFF
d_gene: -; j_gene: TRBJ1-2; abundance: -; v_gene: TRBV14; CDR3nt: TGTGCCAGCAGCCAAGATTGGGGGGCGGGATCGAGTGGCTACACCTTC; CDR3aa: CASSQDWGAGSSGYTF
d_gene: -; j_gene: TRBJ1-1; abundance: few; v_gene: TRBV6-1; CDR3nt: TGTGCCAGCAGTTCCACCCCCGGAACTGAAGCTTTCTTT; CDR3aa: CASSSTPGTEAFF
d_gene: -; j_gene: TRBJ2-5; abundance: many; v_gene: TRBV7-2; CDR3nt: TGTGCCAGCAGCTCCGGATTCGGGGGTTCAGAGACCCAGTACTTC; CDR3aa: CASSSGFGGSETQYF
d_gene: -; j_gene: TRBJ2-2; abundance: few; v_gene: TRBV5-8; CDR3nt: TGTGCCAGCAGCTTGAGCGGGTCGGCCACCGGGGAGCTGTTTTTT; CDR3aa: CASSLSGSATGELFF
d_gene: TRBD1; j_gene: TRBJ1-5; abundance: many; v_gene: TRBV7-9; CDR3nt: TGTGCCAGCAGCCCGGGGACAGGGATATATCAGCCCCAGCATTTT; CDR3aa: CASSPGTGIYQPQHF
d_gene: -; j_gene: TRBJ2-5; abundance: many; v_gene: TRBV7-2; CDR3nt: TGTGCCAGCAGCTTATCTTGGGGGGCAGAGACCCAGTACTTC; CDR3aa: CASSLSWGAETQYF
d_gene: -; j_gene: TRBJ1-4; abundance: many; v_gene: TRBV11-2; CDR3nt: TGTGCCAGCAGCTTAGAGGGAGGGTCACAACTGTTTTTT; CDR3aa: CASSLEGGSQLFF
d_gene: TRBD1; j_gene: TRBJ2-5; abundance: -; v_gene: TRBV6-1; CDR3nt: TGTGCCAGCAGGTGGAAGGGGGCCCAAGAGACCCAGTACTTC; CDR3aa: CASRWKGAQETQYF
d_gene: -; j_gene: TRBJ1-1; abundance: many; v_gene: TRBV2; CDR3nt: TGTGCCACCACACCAAACGGCTCACCTGAAGCTTTCTTT; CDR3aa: CATTPNGSPEAFF
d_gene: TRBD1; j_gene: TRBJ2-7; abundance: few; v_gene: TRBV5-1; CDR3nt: TGCGCCAGCAGCTCACTACAGGGGGCGGAAGCCTACGAGCAGTACTTC; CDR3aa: CASSSLQGAEAYEQYF
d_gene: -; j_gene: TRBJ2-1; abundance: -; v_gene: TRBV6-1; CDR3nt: TGTGCCACCCGCCCGTACTCCTACAATGAGCAGTTCTTC; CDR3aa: CATRPYSYNEQFF
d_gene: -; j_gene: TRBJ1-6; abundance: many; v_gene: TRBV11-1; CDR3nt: TGTGCCAGCAGCGGGGGCCCCCTCCACTTT; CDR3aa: CASSGGPLHF
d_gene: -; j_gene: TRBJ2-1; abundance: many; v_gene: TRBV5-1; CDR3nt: TGCGCCAGCAGCTGGACTTGGGAGCGGGACACCAATGAGCAGTTCTTC; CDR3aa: CASSWTWERDTNEQFF
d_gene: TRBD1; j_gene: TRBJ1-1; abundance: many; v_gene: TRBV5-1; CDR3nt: TGCGCCAGCAGCTCCGGGACAGGCACTGAAGCTTTCTTT; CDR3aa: CASSSGTGTEAFF
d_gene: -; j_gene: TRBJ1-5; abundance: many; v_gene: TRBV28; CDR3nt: TGTGCCAGCACGGTGTTGGGGGCGGTGCATTTT; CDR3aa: CASTVLGAVHF
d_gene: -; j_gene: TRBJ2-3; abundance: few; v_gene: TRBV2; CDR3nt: TGTGCCAGCAGTGAGAGGAGGGGGGGGGGCATGCCGAATACGCAGTATTTT; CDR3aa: CASSERRGGGMPNTQYF